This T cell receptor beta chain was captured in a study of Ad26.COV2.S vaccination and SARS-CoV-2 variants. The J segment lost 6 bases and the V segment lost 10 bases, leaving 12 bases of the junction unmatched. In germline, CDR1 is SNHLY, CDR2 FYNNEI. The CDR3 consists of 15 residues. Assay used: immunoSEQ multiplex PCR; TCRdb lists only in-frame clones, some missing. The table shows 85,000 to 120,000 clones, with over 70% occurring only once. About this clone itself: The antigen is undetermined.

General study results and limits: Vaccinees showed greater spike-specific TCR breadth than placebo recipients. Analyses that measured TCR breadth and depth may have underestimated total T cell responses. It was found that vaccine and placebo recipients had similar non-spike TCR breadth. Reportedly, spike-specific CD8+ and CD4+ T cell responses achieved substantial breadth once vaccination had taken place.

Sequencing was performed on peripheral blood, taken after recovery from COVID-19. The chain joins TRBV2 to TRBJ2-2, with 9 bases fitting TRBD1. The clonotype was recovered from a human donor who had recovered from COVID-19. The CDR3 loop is CATHPGQGGSGELFF. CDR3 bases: TGTGCCACACACCCGGGACAGGGAGGTTCCGGGGAGCTGTTTTTT. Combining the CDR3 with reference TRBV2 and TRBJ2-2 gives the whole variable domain EPEVTQTPSHQVTQMGQEVILRCVPISNHLYFYWYRQILGQKVEFLVSFYNNEISEKSEIFDDQFSVERPDGSNFTLKIRSTKLEDSAMYFCATHPGQGGSGELFFGEGSRLTVL.